The 14 T cell receptor beta chains reported below all come from one sample, sequenced in a study of blood T cell repertoires in COVID-19. The method was immunoSEQ multiplex PCR; TCRdb's version includes in-frame clones alone and lacks a portion of them. The sample comprises fewer than 400,000 clones, about 86% of which are singletons, and 10% rests with the top ten. Specimen: PBMCs or T cells enriched from blood (not recorded which). The receptors originated from a woman in her forties or fifties who had recovered from COVID-19.

The chain joins TRBV18 to TRBJ1-1, with D uncertain. The germline gives CDR1 KGHSH, CDR2 LQKENI. V lost 3 bases, J lost 4 bases, and 6 bases lay in between. The CDR3 has 12 amino acids. The DNA for the CDR3 is TGTGCCAGCTCACCCCTGTCCACTGAAGCTTTCTTT. Translating it yields CASSPLSTEAFF.

This chain joins TRBV28 and TRBJ1-4; TRBD1 might be the D (5 bases). This CDR3 has 15 amino acids. Germline V gene lookup returns CDR1 MDHEN and CDR2 SYDVKM. The V and J ends lost 5 bases and 5 bases respectively, with 15 bases between them. The CDR3 sequence: CASSPPRTLNEKLFF. The CDR3 region has the DNA TGTGCCAGCAGTCCACCCCGGACACTAAATGAAAAACTGTTTTTT.

This chain joins TRBV25-1 and TRBJ1-1, with TRBD1 identical over 11 bases. The CDR3 covers 17 residues. The J segment lost 5 bases and the V segment lost 2 bases, leaving 10 bases of the junction unmatched. Germline values: CDR1 MGHDK, CDR2 SYGVNS. CDR3 sequence: CASSEGTGQGARTEAFF. The CDR3 DNA sequence: TGTGCCAGCAGTGAAGGGACAGGACAGGGGGCTAGGACTGAAGCTTTCTTT.

This rearrangement joins TRBV19 to TRBJ1-3; 7 bases line up with TRBD1. V trimming: 4 bases; J trimming: 3 bases; junction bases outside the gene matches: 3. Germline V lookup: CDR1 LNHDA, CDR2 SQIVND (reference sequence). This CDR3 comprises 14 residues. CDR3 nucleotides: TGTGCCAGTAGTACCCGACAGGGTGGAAACACCATATATTTT. Its protein product is CASSTRQGGNTIYF.

This chain links TRBV14 with TRBJ1-2, with D possibly being TRBD1 (6 bases). Per the germline V gene, CDR1 is SGHDN and CDR2 is FVKESK. The germline V and J ends were trimmed by 5 bases and 3 bases, with 16 bases remaining between them. The CDR3 extends over 15 amino acids. The CDR3 DNA sequence: TGTGCCAGCAGCTACCGACAGGTCGGATACTATGGCTACACCTTC. Translating it yields CASSYRQVGYYGYTF. Variable domain in full (rest from reference TRBV14 and TRBJ1-2): EAGVTQFPSHSVIEKGQTVTLRCDPISGHDNLYWYRRVMGKEIKFLLHFVKESKQDESGMPNNRFLAERTGGTYSTLKVQPAELEDSGVYFCASSYRQVGYYGYTFGSGTRLTVV.

The rearrangement links TRBV11-3 to TRBJ2-1, with no clear D. The CDR3 has 15 residues. Germline-derived CDR1 and CDR2 are SGHNT and YENEEA. Trimming stripped 5 bases from V and 5 bases from J, with 16 bases between. This CDR3 is CASSQGESVNNEQFF. CDR3 sequence (DNA): TGTGCCAGCAGCCAAGGAGAATCTGTTAACAATGAGCAGTTCTTC.

This chain connects TRBV28 to TRBJ1-4, with TRBD1 matching 7 bases. From germline, CDR1 is MDHEN and CDR2 SYDVKM. The CDR3 totals 17 residues. J lost 4 bases, V lost 4 bases, and 12 bases had no gene match. DNA of the CDR3: TGTGCCAGCAGTTCCCCGACAGGGACCTTCCGTAATGAAAAACTGTTTTTT. Translation gives CASSSPTGTFRNEKLFF.

The rearrangement joins TRBV18 to TRBJ1-1, with no clear D. The CDR3 loop spans 14 amino acids. V was pared by 4 bases and J by 1 base, with 10 bases between. Germline CDR1 and CDR2: KGHSH and LQKENI. The CDR3 DNA is TGTGCCAGCTCACTATACCAGAAGAACACTGAAGCTTTCTTT. Protein product: CASSLYQKNTEAFF.

V gene TRBV5-6 combines with J gene TRBJ1-1, with 7 bases matching TRBD1. V trimming: 1 base; J trimming: 11 bases; junction bases outside the gene matches: 11. The CDR3 length is 14 residues. Germline V lookup: CDR1 SGHDT, CDR2 YYEEEE. The CDR3 nucleotides are TGTGCCAGCAGCTTGTTGGACAGGCGAGACCGGGCTTTCTTT. This gives the protein CASSLLDRRDRAFF.

The V call is TRBV4-3, the J call TRBJ2-2, with a tentative D call TRBD2 (5 bases). The CDR3 totals 15 residues. V dropped 0 bases and J dropped 2 bases, with 7 bases sitting between them. The germline CDR1 and CDR2 sequences are LGHNA and YSLEER. In nucleotides, the CDR3 is TGCGCCAGCAGCCAAGACGCGGGTAACACCGGGGAGCTGTTTTTT. Translation gives CASSQDAGNTGELFF.

The V gene is TRBV19, the J gene TRBJ2-7; D gene uncertain. This CDR3 has 14 amino acids. Trimming removed 2 bases at V and 2 bases at J, with 10 bases between. The germline gives CDR1 LNHDA, CDR2 SQIVND (reference sequence). The CDR3 DNA reads as TGTGCCAGTAGTATAATCGGCGGAACCTACGAGCAGTACTTC. Its translation: CASSIIGGTYEQYF. The full variable domain, rest sourced from reference TRBV19 and TRBJ2-7, is DGGITQSPKYLFRKEGQNVTLSCEQNLNHDAMYWYRQDPGQGLRLIYYSQIVNDFQKGDIAEGYSVSREKKESFPLTVTSAQKNPTAFYLCASSIIGGTYEQYFGPGTRLTVT.

The rearrangement uses TRBV7-2 and TRBJ1-1, with D unclear. This CDR3 has 15 amino acids. Germline CDR1 reads SGHTA; CDR2 reads FQGNSA. V gave up 0 bases and J gave up 1 base, with 9 bases separating them. The CDR3 is CASSLAGGRNTEAFF. The CDR3 nucleotides are TGTGCCAGCAGCTTAGCGGGAGGGAGGAACACTGAAGCTTTCTTT.

The gene calls are TRBV5-6 and TRBJ1-4; possible D gene TRBD1, 5 bases. CDR1 and CDR2 (germline): SGHDT, YYEEEE. The CDR3 length is 15 residues. Trimming stripped 4 bases from V and 3 bases from J, with 13 bases between. In DNA, the CDR3 is TGTGCCAGCAGCCTGATACAGGCATCTAATGAAAAACTGTTTTTT. As protein: CASSLIQASNEKLFF.

V gene TRBV5-1 combines with J gene TRBJ1-3; 7 positions match TRBD1. The V gene end was trimmed by 4 bases and the J gene end by 7 bases; junction bases not matched to a gene: 2. CDR1 SGHRS and CDR2 YFSETQ come from the germline V gene. The CDR3 is made up of 12 amino acids. In DNA, the CDR3 is TGCGCCAGCAGCCTACAGGGGAACACCATATATTTT. Its protein is CASSLQGNTIYF. Combining the CDR3 with reference TRBV5-1 and TRBJ1-3 gives the whole variable domain KAGVTQTPRYLIKTRGQQVTLSCSPISGHRSVSWYQQTPGQGLQFLFEYFSETQRNKGNFPGRFSGRQFSNSRSEMNVSTLELGDSALYLCASSLQGNTIYFGEGSWLTVV.